These 8 T cell receptor beta chains share one sample of origin, sequenced in a study of identical twins. TCRdb reprocessed the 5' RACE reads via MiXCR and lists one record per CDR3 protein. This sample has roughly 1,500,000 distinct CDR3 sequences; around 33% occur once, and the top ten carry approximately 0.25%. Sequencing used cord blood. The receptors here all came from a newborn girl in good health.

The gene calls are TRBV19 and TRBJ2-7; no definite D call. From germline, CDR1 is LNHDA and CDR2 SQIVND (reference sequence). The CDR3 is 15 amino acids. The V end was cut by 3 bases, the J end by 4 bases, with 16 bases between. The CDR3 is CASSIRNGREYEQYF. CDR3 DNA: TGTGCCAGTAGTATTAGGAACGGCAGAGAATACGAGCAGTACTTC.

Notes on this clonotype: At one of its ends the junction is not consistent with the germline gene, which may arise from a read error. The chain couples TRBV24-1 to TRBJ2-1, with a weak D call TRBD2 (5 bases). There are 19 residues in the CDR3. Germline CDR1 is KGHDR and CDR2 is SFDVKD. CDR3 in DNA: TGTGCCACCAGTGCCCGTTCCTCCGGGATAAAAACCCCCTACAATGAGCGGTTCTTC. Translating it yields CATSARSSGIKTPYNERFF.

This clonotype was recorded a few times. The chain combines TRBV5-1 with TRBJ1-1, with D uncertain. V lost 4 bases and J 1 base, leaving 8 bases between the germline ends. CDR1 and CDR2 from the germline V gene are SGHRS and YFSETQ. The CDR3 extends over 13 amino acids. CDR3: CASSLPSNTEAFF. The DNA of the CDR3 is TGCGCCAGCAGCCTGCCTTCGAACACTGAAGCTTTCTTT.

This clonotype was seen a few times. The V gene is TRBV5-4, the J gene TRBJ2-3; D unresolved. This CDR3 is 18 amino acids long. Germline CDR1 and CDR2: SGHNT and YYREEE (reference sequence). V was trimmed by 0 bases and J by 0 bases, leaving 17 bases between them. This chain's CDR3 is CASSLAVGLIGSTDTQYF. The CDR3 region has the DNA TGTGCCAGCAGCTTGGCCGTTGGTCTAATAGGGAGCACAGATACGCAGTATTTT.

This clonotype has just a few counts. The V call is TRBV14, the J call TRBJ1-6, with D unresolved. V was clipped by 3 bases and J by 9 bases, with 9 bases between them. The length of the CDR3 is 13 residues. CDR1 is SGHDN and CDR2 is FVKESK in the germline V gene. The CDR3 DNA is TGTGCCAGCAGCCAGAGACACCCTTCACCCCTCCACTTT. Its protein is CASSQRHPSPLHF. Drawing the rest from reference TRBV14 and TRBJ1-6, the complete variable domain is EAGVTQFPSHSVIEKGQTVTLRCDPISGHDNLYWYRRVMGKEIKFLLHFVKESKQDESGMPNNRFLAERTGGTYSTLKVQPAELEDSGVYFCASSQRHPSPLHFGNGTRLTVT.

The table lists this clonotype with many counts. The chain combines TRBV12-3 or TRBV12-4 with TRBJ2-3; D possibly uses TRBD1 or TRBD2 (6 bases each). V was clipped by 0 bases and J by 6 bases, with 19 bases between them. This CDR3 is built from 17 residues. CDR3 nucleotide sequence: TGTGCCAGCAGTTTAGCGGGGGGACACCAAAGAGTGGATACGCAGTATTTT. This gives the protein CASSLAGGHQRVDTQYF.

Only one count was recorded for this clonotype. The CDR3 region has the DNA TGCAGTGCTCGCCCGTTCGGGGCCAACACCGGGGAGCTGTTTTTT. Its protein product is CSARPFGANTGELFF. The chain uses TRBV20-1 and TRBJ2-2; D may match TRBD1 or TRBD2 (5 bases each). The CDR3 has 15 residues. V shed 5 bases and J shed 2 bases, with 15 bases lying between them. CDR1 DFQATT and CDR2 SNEGSKA come from the germline V gene (reference sequence).

The chain uses TRBV6-9 and TRBJ2-1, with 9 bases fitting TRBD1. Germline V gene data show CDR1 as MNHGY and CDR2 as SVAAGI. The CDR3 is 14 amino acids. J was trimmed by 6 bases and V by 6 bases; bases with no gene match: 6. The CDR3 region has the DNA TGTGCCAGCAGAAGGGGACAGGGACGCAATGAGCAGTTCTTC. This sequence encodes CASRRGQGRNEQFF.